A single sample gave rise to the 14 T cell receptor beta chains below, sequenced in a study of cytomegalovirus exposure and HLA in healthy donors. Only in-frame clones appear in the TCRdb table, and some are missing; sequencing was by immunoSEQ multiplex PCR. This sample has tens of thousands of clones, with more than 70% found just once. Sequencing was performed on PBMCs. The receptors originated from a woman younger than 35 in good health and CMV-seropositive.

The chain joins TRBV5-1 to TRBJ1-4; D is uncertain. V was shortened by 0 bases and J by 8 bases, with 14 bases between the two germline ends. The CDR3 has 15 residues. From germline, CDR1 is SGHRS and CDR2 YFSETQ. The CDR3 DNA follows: TGCGCCAGCAGCTTGGGGTCGGGGAGGGAAGAAAAACTGTTTTTT. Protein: CASSLGSGREEKLFF. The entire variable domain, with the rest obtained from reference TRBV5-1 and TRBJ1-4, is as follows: KAGVTQTPRYLIKTRGQQVTLSCSPISGHRSVSWYQQTPGQGLQFLFEYFSETQRNKGNFPGRFSGRQFSNSRSEMNVSTLELGDSALYLCASSLGSGREEKLFFGSGTQLSVL.

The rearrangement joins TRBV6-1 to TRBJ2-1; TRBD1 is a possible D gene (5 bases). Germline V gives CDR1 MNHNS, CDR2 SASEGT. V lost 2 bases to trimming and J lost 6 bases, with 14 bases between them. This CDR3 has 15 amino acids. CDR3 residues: CASSEWGTTGNEQFF. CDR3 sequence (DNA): TGTGCCAGCAGTGAATGGGGTACTACAGGCAATGAGCAGTTCTTC.

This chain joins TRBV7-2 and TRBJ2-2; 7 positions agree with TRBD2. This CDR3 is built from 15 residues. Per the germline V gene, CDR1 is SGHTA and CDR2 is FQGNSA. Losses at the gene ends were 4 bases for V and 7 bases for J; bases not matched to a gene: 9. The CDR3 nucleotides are TGTGCCAGCAGCTCGGGCGCGGGGGTAATCGGGGAGCTGTTTTTT. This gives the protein CASSSGAGVIGELFF.

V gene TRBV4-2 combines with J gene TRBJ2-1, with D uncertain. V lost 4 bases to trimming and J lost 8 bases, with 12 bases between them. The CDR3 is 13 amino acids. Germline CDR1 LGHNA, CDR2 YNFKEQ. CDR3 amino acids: CASSRAEYHEQFF. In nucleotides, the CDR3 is TGTGCCAGCAGCCGGGCAGAGTACCATGAGCAGTTCTTC.

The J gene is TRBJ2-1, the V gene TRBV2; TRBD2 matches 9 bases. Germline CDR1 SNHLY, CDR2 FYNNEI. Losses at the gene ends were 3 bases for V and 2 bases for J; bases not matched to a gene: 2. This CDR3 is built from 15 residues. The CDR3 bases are TGTGCCAGCAGTGACGCGGGGGGGCCCTACAATGAGCAGTTCTTC. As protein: CASSDAGGPYNEQFF.

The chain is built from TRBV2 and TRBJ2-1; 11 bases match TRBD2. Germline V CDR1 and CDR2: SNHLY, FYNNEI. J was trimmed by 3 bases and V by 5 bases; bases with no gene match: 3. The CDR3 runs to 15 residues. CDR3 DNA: TGTGCCAGCAGTCCGGGACTAGCGGACTACAATGAGCAGTTCTTC. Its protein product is CASSPGLADYNEQFF.

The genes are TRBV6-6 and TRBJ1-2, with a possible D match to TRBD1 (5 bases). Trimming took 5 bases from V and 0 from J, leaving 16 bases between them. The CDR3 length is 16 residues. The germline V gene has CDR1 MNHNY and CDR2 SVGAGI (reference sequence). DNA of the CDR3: TGTGCCAGCAGTCCTTCGTTTCAGGGATCTAACTATGGCTACACCTTC. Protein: CASSPSFQGSNYGYTF.

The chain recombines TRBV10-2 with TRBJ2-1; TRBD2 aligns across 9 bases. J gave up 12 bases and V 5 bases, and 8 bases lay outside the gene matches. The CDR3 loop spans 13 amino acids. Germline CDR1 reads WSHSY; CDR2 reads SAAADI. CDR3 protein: CASSTGTSFVQFF. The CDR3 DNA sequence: TGCGCCAGCAGTACCGGGACTAGCTTCGTGCAGTTCTTC.

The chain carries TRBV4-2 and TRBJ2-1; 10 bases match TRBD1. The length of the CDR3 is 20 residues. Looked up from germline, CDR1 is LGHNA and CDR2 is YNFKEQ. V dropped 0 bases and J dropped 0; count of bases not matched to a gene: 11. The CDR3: CASSQDQGQGFSSSYNEQFF. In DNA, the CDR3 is TGTGCCAGCAGCCAAGATCAGGGACAGGGGTTCTCAAGCTCCTACAATGAGCAGTTCTTC.

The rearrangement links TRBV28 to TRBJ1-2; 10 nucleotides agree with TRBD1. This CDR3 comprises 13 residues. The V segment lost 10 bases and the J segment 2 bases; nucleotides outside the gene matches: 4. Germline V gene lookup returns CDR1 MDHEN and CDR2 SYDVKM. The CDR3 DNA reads TGTGCCATTGTGACAGGGGGCAACTATGGCTACACCTTC. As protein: CAIVTGGNYGYTF.

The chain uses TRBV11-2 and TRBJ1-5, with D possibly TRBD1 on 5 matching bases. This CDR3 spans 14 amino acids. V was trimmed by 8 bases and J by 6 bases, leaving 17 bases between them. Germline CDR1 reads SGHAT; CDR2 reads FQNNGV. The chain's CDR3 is CASAQGIGSQPQHF. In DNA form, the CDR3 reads TGTGCCAGCGCCCAGGGAATCGGGAGTCAGCCCCAGCATTTT.

The CDR3 DNA reads TGTGCCAGCAGTTACTCCCCTCAAGGGGCGTTGAAACTGTTTTTT. It specifies CASSYSPQGALKLFF. The rearrangement uses TRBV6-5 and TRBJ1-4; possible D gene TRBD1, 5 bases. V shed 0 bases and J shed 11 bases, with 16 bases lying between them. The CDR3 has 15 amino acids. Germline assignment: CDR1 MNHEY and CDR2 SVGAGI.

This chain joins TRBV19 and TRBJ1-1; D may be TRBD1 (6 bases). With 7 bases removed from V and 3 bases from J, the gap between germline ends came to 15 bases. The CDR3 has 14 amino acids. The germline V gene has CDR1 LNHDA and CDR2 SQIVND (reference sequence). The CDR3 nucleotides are TGTGCCAGTAACCGAAACAGGGTTGACACTGAAGCTTTCTTT. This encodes CASNRNRVDTEAFF.

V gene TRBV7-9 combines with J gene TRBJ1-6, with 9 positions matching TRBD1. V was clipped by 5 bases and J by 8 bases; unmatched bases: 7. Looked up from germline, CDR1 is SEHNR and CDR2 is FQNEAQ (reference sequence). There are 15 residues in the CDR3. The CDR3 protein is CASSPPGQGYSPLHF. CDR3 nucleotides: TGTGCCAGCAGCCCACCGGGACAGGGATATTCACCCCTCCACTTT.